A single sample gave rise to the 18 T cell receptor beta chains below, sequenced in a study of blood T cells in healthy people across ages. Alongside a J-beta primer mix, a sample-barcoded 5' primer served in a second PCR lasting about 6 to 12 cycles. TCRdb processed the 5' RACE reads anew with MiXCR; each CDR3 protein has one entry. The sample lists over 1.5 million distinct CDR3 sequences, around half seen once, with approximately 2% in the top ten. The sample was blood. These receptors were collected from a middle-aged woman in good health.

This clonotype was found a few times. The chain combines TRBV25-1 with TRBJ1-2; D gene uncertain. Germline CDR1 reads MGHDK; CDR2 reads SYGVNS. The CDR3 runs to 17 residues. V was clipped by 2 bases and J by 0 bases, with 16 bases between them. The CDR3 nucleotides are TGTGCCAGCAGTGAACCTCGATCGACGGGGACTAACTATGGCTACACCTTC. The encoded protein is CASSEPRSTGTNYGYTF.

On this clonotype itself: Relative to the germline gene, one junction end is altered; a read error may explain this. The chain links TRBV12-3 or TRBV12-4 to TRBJ2-4; 8 bases map to TRBD1. CDR3 length: 15 amino acids. The CDR3: CAGSSPGGLLNIQYF. The CDR3 DNA follows: TGTGCCGGCAGTTCTCCAGGGGGCCTACTAAACATTCAGTACTTC.

This chain uses TRBV3-1 with TRBJ1-6; D may be TRBD1 (5 bases). V was shortened by 4 bases and J by 13 bases, with 17 bases between the two germline ends. The CDR3 runs 14 residues. Germline V gene lookup returns CDR1 LGHDT and CDR2 YNNKEL (reference sequence). As DNA, the CDR3 is TGTGCCAGCAGCCGGGGGAACGGTCGAACGCCCCTCCACTTT. Encoded protein: CASSRGNGRTPLHF.

This clonotype was picked up one time. The V and J genes are TRBV27 and TRBJ2-7, with 12 bases identical to TRBD1. The CDR3 contains 17 residues. V dropped 6 bases and J dropped 5; count of bases not matched to a gene: 14. The germline V gene has CDR1 MNHEY and CDR2 SMNVEV (reference sequence). CDR3 in DNA: TGTGCCAGCAGCTCCATTACCGGGACAGGGGGCCGGGACGAGCAGTACTTC. This codes for CASSSITGTGGRDEQYF.

The genes are TRBV9 and TRBJ2-3; D is unclear. CDR1 is SGDLS and CDR2 is YYNGEE in the germline V gene. This CDR3 is 14 amino acids long. V was pared by 3 bases and J by 0 bases, with 8 bases between. This CDR3 reads CASSAFTSTDTQYF. Written as DNA, the CDR3 is TGTGCCAGCAGCGCCTTCACTAGCACAGATACGCAGTATTTT.

The J gene is TRBJ1-6, the V gene TRBV6-6, with TRBD1 matching over 9 bases. This CDR3 spans 15 amino acids. Germline V gene lookup returns CDR1 MNHNY and CDR2 SVGAGI (reference sequence). The V gene end was trimmed by 4 bases and the J gene end by 9 bases; junction bases not matched to a gene: 7. Here the CDR3 reads CASSWGGQGGSPLHF. In DNA, the CDR3 is TGTGCCAGCAGTTGGGGGGGACAGGGTGGTTCACCCCTCCACTTT.

The CDR3 DNA sequence: TGTGCCAGCAGTTACTCCGGGTCCGCCGCCTACGAGCAGTACTTC. Translating it yields CASSYSGSAAYEQYF. This rearrangement joins TRBV28 to TRBJ2-7; D is ambiguous. The V and J ends lost 4 bases and 2 bases respectively, with 15 bases between them. The CDR3 length is 15 residues. The V gene's germline CDR1 is MDHEN and CDR2 SYDVKM.

This clonotype has a handful of counts. This CDR3 is CASSPDITSTDTQYF. Here the CDR3 DNA reads TGCGCCAGCAGTCCGGACATAACTAGCACAGATACGCAGTATTTT. The chain combines TRBV5-1 with TRBJ2-3; D might be TRBD1 (5 bases). The CDR3 consists of 15 residues. V lost 5 bases and J 0 bases, leaving 13 bases between the germline ends. The germline V gene encodes CDR1 SGHRS and CDR2 YFSETQ.

The genes are TRBV20-1 and TRBJ2-3; TRBD2 matches at 9 bases. Germline lookup yields CDR1 DFQATT and CDR2 SNEGSKA (reference sequence). Losses at the gene ends were 4 bases for V and 6 bases for J; bases not matched to a gene: 11. The CDR3 is 15 residues long. The CDR3 is CSAIRLADLRDTQYF. The CDR3 DNA sequence: TGCAGTGCTATCAGACTAGCGGATTTGAGGGATACGCAGTATTTT.

This clonotype came up a few times. CDR3 amino acids: CASSLFMGGYTDTQYF. DNA of the CDR3: TGTGCCAGCAGTCTCTTTATGGGGGGGTACACAGATACGCAGTATTTT. The rearrangement uses TRBV27 and TRBJ2-3, with 7 bases matching TRBD2. J was trimmed by 2 bases and V by 5 bases; bases with no gene match: 10. CDR1 MNHEY and CDR2 SMNVEV come from the germline V gene (reference sequence). This CDR3 comprises 16 residues.

The V call is TRBV27, the J call TRBJ1-6; TRBD1 agrees at 8 bases. The germline V gene encodes CDR1 MNHEY and CDR2 SMNVEV (reference sequence). The trim removed 4 bases at V and 7 bases at J, leaving 6 bases unmatched. This CDR3 spans 15 amino acids. The CDR3 DNA is TGTGCCAGCAGTTCTTTACAGGGGGACAATTCACCCCTCCACTTT. It codes for CASSSLQGDNSPLHF.

This sequence joins TRBV6-6 and TRBJ2-5; TRBD1 might be the D (6 bases). The CDR3 has 14 amino acids. Trimming shortened V by 6 bases and J by 2 bases, and 13 bases separated the two germline ends. Germline V gene lookup returns CDR1 MNHNY and CDR2 SVGAGI (reference sequence). The CDR3 coding sequence is TGTGCCAGCAGAAACGGACAGCGACAAGAGACCCAGTACTTC. Translation gives CASRNGQRQETQYF.

The rearrangement uses TRBV6-2 or TRBV6-3 and TRBJ2-3; possible D gene TRBD1, 6 bases. Germline V lookup: CDR1 MNHEY, CDR2 SVGEGT. CDR3 length: 15 residues. V lost 3 bases and J 2 bases, leaving 12 bases between the germline ends. CDR3 in DNA: TGTGCCAGCAGTTATGGGACATGGACCACAGATACGCAGTATTTT. It encodes CASSYGTWTTDTQYF.

The chain has TRBV6-5 and TRBJ2-3, with unresolved D. The CDR3 has 15 residues. Germline CDR1 and CDR2: MNHEY and SVGAGI. Trimming pared 3 bases from V and 0 bases from J, leaving 10 bases between. The CDR3, as DNA: TGTGCCAGCAGTTATCAGAGCGCTAGCACAGATACGCAGTATTTT. Its translation is CASSYQSASTDTQYF.

This clonotype turned up a few times. V and J are TRBV28 and TRBJ2-1, with a possible D match to TRBD1 (6 bases). The CDR3 is 15 residues long. Germline V gene lookup returns CDR1 MDHEN and CDR2 SYDVKM. Between the trimmed V and J ends, which lost 10 bases and 6 bases, there was a span of 22 bases. The chain's CDR3 is CATTTIGQRTNEQFF. The DNA for the CDR3 is TGTGCCACCACCACGATCGGACAGCGCACCAATGAGCAGTTCTTC.

The chain employs TRBV28 and TRBJ2-4, with 8 bases that match TRBD1. V was clipped by 1 base and J by 6 bases; unmatched bases: 8. The germline V gene encodes CDR1 MDHEN and CDR2 SYDVKM. The length of the CDR3 is 16 residues. Here the CDR3 DNA reads TGTGCCAGCAGTTTATATCTCGGACAGGGTCGAAACATTCAGTACTTC. Its translation: CASSLYLGQGRNIQYF.

This CDR3 is CASSLLPGVKTQYF. The CDR3, as DNA: TGTGCCAGCAGCTTACTGCCTGGCGTGAAGACCCAGTACTTC. The genes are TRBV7-2 and TRBJ2-5; D not resolved. The CDR3 consists of 14 residues. CDR1 SGHTA and CDR2 FQGNSA come from the germline V gene. Between the trimmed V and J ends, which lost 2 bases and 6 bases, there was a span of 13 bases. Supplemented by reference TRBV7-2 and TRBJ2-5, the full variable domain reads GAGVSQSPSNKVTEKGKDVELRCDPISGHTALYWYRQSLGQGLEFLIYFQGNSAPDKSGLPSDRFSAERTGGSVSTLTIQRTQQEDSAVYLCASSLLPGVKTQYFGPGTRLLVL.

This clonotype has just a few counts. One end of the junction does not line up with germline, which may come from a read error. Written as DNA, the CDR3 is TGTGCTAGCACCAATATCCTTAGGGATCAGCCCCAGCATTTT. Translated: CASTNILRDQPQHF. This chain joins TRBV7-7 and TRBJ1-5, with D unresolved. CDR3 length: 14 residues. The V gene's germline CDR1 is SSHAT and CDR2 FNYEAQ (reference sequence).